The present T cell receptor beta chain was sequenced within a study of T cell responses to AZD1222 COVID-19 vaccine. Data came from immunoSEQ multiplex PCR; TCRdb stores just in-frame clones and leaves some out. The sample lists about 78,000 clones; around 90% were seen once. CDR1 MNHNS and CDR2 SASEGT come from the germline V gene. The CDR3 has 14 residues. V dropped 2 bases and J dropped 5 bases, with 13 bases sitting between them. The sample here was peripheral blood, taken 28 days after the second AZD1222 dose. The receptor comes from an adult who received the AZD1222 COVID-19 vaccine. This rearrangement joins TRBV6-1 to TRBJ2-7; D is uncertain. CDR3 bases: TGTGCCAGCAGTGAAAGTTGGGTTGAAAACGAGCAGTACTTC. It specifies CASSESWVENEQYF.